This paragraph covers one TCR beta chain sequence. V shed 4 bases and J shed 6 bases, with 15 bases lying between them. This CDR3 spans 14 amino acids. The germline CDR1 and CDR2 sequences are SNHLY and FYNNEI. The entry originates in a study of control samples from healthy donors and cancer patients. Data came from immunoSEQ multiplex PCR; TCRdb stores just in-frame clones and leaves some out. The sample lists about 140,000 clones, about 90% seen once, with approximately 1.8% in the top ten. The sequencing sample was made of blood. The source is a man between 18 and 29 years old in good health. V and J are TRBV2 and TRBJ1-1, with D perhaps TRBD1 (5 bases). DNA for the CDR3: TGTGCCAGCAGTGCCGACGGGGCGAGGTCTGAAGCTTTCTTT. Amino acids: CASSADGARSEAFF.